The sequence of this T cell receptor (beta chain) was determined in a study of blood T cell repertoires in COVID-19. About the research overall: Both acute and convalescent COVID-19 samples were obtained from the United States, Italy and Spain.

The V end was cut by 9 bases, the J end by 4 bases, with 12 bases between. CDR1 and CDR2 from the germline V gene are KGHDR and SFDVKD. CDR3 size: 13 residues. Patients of the Seattle cohort, enrolled during active infection, were followed longitudinally. Method: immunoSEQ multiplex PCR; TCRdb's copy keeps in-frame clones and lacks some. The profile covers some 80,000 clones, with about 85% appearing a single time and about 10% taken by the ten largest. The sample consisted of peripheral blood. This clonotype originated in a man aged 55-75 years with COVID-19, enrolled during active disease. The chain couples TRBV24-1 to TRBJ2-1; TRBD2 is a possible D gene (6 bases). The CDR3 DNA is TGTGCCACCGCGGGAAAAGGATACAATGAGCAGTTCTTC. The encoded protein is CATAGKGYNEQFF.